A selection of T cell receptor beta chains follows, all from one sample in a study of cytomegalovirus exposure and HLA in healthy donors. Using immunoSEQ multiplex PCR, the repertoire was profiled, and TCRdb retains in-frame clones only, with some absent. Of roughly 240,000 clones listed, 80% to 90% were seen once; the top ten hold roughly 0.26%. The sequenced material came from PBMCs. The receptors were gathered from a girl aged 2 to 9 in good health and CMV-seronegative. The CDR3 runs from the conserved cysteine through the conserved F or W. Expanded clones are given a class, and other clones once, few, many or no size at all.

- | 15 | TRBJ2-1 | TRBV7-9 | CASSSRGQEYNEQFF
- | 11 | TRBJ2-7 | TRBV29-1 | CSAQSSYEQYF
- | 12 | TRBJ1-4 | TRBV28 | CASSDRNEKLFF
- | 15 | TRBJ1-6 | TRBV30 | CAWRPGTGLFSPLHF
- | 14 | TRBJ2-5 | TRBV5-1 | CASSWDRGSGTQYF
few | 16 | TRBJ2-6 | TRBV6-4 | CASSDGQASGANVLTF
- | 15 | TRBJ2-7 | TRBV5-1 | CASSLVAGSTYEQYF
- | 14 | TRBJ2-1 | TRBV10-2 | CASTESQPRDEQFF
- | 12 | TRBJ2-7 | TRBV11-2 | CASSQYRYEQYF
- | 15 | TRBJ2-3 | TRBV18 | CASSPRTGRPDTQYF
once | 15 | TRBJ2-3 | TRBV2 | CASSLAGLSTDTQYF
- | 16 | TRBJ2-3 | TRBV5-8 | CASSLGTSGSTDTQYF
few | 13 | TRBJ2-5 | TRBV6-1 | CASTAAPQETQYF
- | 13 | TRBJ1-2 | TRBV19 | CASSLGSTYGYTF
once | 14 | TRBJ2-1 | TRBV27 | CASSLSSGFNEQFF
- | 13 | TRBJ2-1 | TRBV5-6 | CASSFARPDEQFF
- | 15 | TRBJ2-1 | TRBV6-5 | CASSYSGGGAFGQFF
- | 14 | TRBJ2-3 | TRBV10-2 | CASSDRTSADTQYF
- | 18 | TRBJ2-3 | TRBV10-1 | CASSESTRTSGSVDTQYF
few | 15 | TRBJ2-3 | TRBV11-2 | CASSRDRGYTDTQYF
- | 16 | TRBJ1-3 | TRBV7-9 | CASSLDLGGSGNTIYF
- | 12 | TRBJ1-2 | TRBV9 | CASSVRVGGYTF
- | 13 | TRBJ2-7 | TRBV7-9 | CASSLGRGYEQYF
once | 14 | TRBJ2-7 | TRBV7-9 | CASSPPGQPYEQYF
- | 14 | TRBJ2-5 | TRBV5-1 | CASSLTSGQETQYF
- | 13 | TRBJ1-2 | TRBV10-3 | CAISLKQGYGYTF
- | 15 | TRBJ2-5 | TRBV7-9 | CASSLSSGKGETQYF
- | 17 | TRBJ1-6 | TRBV9 | CASSLGQGSSYNSPLHF
- | 11 | TRBJ2-3 | TRBV20-1 | CSAPVGDTQYF
- | 15 | TRBJ2-5 | TRBV27 | CASSFNGGGYMAQYF
- | 16 | TRBJ1-2 | TRBV9 | CASSVGGGTGNYGYTF
- | 15 | TRBJ1-2 | TRBV6-5 | CASSSPETGNYGYTF
- | 12 | TRBJ2-4 | TRBV30 | CAWGLTGNIQYF
- | 13 | TRBJ1-5 | TRBV30 | CAWSYGSNQPQHF
- | 18 | TRBJ1-6 | TRBV5-6 | CASSLVKGQGGSVSPLHF
once | 15 | TRBJ2-3 | TRBV7-3 | CASSFSGGVTDTQYF